This T cell receptor (beta chain) is from a study of blood T cell repertoires in COVID-19. Study at large: The cDNA or gDNA used as material had been derived from T cells, B-cell-depleted T cells, or PBMCs.

The V end lost 5 bases, the J end lost 7 bases, and 14 bases lay between the germline ends. The CDR3 has 13 amino acids. The germline gives CDR1 WSHSY, CDR2 SAAADI. Study processing details: Amplification of reference gene primers was used by the study to estimate nucleated cell counts. The assay was immunoSEQ multiplex PCR, and TCRdb's table has in-frame clones only and misses some. V, J and clone size are those of that table, while D and trimming were read from the DNA. The sample consists of about 65,000 clones, under 95% of them appearing once. This rearrangement joins TRBV10-2 to TRBJ1-1, with D perhaps matching TRBD1 (5 bases). The clonotype was recovered from a man in his 70s with active COVID-19. Sample: peripheral blood. CDR3 in amino acids: CASSRAGIFEAFF. The CDR3 nucleotides are TGCGCCAGCAGTCGGGCAGGGATCTTTGAAGCTTTCTTT.